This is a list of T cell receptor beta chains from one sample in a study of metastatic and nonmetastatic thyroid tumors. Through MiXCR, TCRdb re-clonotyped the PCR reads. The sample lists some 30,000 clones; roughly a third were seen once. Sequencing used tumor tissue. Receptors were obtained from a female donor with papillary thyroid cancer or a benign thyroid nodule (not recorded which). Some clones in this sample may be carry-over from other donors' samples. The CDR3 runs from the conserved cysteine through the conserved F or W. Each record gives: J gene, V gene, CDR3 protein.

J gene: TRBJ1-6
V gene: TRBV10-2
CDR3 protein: CASQVNGNSPLHF

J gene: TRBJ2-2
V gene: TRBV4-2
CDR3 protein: CASSPLGGANTGELFF

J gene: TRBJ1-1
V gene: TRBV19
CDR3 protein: CASSIGYNTEAFF

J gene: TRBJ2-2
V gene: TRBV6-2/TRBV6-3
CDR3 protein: CASSLPTSGGANTGELFF

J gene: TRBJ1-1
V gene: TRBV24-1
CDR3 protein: CATSDSEPPAEAFF

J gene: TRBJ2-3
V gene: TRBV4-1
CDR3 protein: CASSQTDTQYF

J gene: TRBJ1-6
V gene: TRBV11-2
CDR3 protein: CASSSPPGSLDNSPLHF

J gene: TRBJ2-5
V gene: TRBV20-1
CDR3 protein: CSARVQFRETQYF

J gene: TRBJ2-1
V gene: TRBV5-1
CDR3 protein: CASSEGWGTDNEQFF

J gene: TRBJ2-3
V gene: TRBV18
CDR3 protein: CASSPSSSDTQYF

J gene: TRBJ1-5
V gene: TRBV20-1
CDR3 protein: CSATGGGALNQPQHF

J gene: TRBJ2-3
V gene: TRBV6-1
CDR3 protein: CASRLVTGFSTDTQYF

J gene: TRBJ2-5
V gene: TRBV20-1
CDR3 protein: CSAIPGRGETQYF

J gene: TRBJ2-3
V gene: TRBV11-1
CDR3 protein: CASSSQEVETDTQYF